This entry features one TCR beta chain sequence. What it recognizes is unknown. This entry comes from a study of CXCR3-negative and CXCR3-positive naive CD8 T cells. This CDR3 is 12 amino acids long. Germline loops: CDR1 SQVTM, CDR2 ANQGSEA. Carrying UMI labels, the TRB cDNA libraries were prepared through 5' RACE. TCRdb reworked the 5' RACE reads into one entry per CDR3 protein, no DNA. This sample's table reports some 67,000 distinct CDR3 sequences. Each CD8+ T cell subset was flow-sorted in triplicate. Every sort contained 300,000 cells. The study, taken as a whole, reports: Naive CXCR3-positive and CXCR3-negative cells shared TRBV-TRBJ usage; memory cells diverged.

The chain recombines TRBV29-1 with TRBJ2-7; TCRdb's D gene call, TRBD1, goes unchecked for lack of DNA. The specimen was naive CXCR3- CD8+ T cells from blood. Subset denoted: CD45RO-CCR7+CD27+CD95- naive CD8+ T cells lacking CXCR3 (TNR3-). The TCR comes from a human donor in good health. Some clones in this sample may be carry-over from other donors' samples. This CDR3 is CSVDRGDYEQYF.